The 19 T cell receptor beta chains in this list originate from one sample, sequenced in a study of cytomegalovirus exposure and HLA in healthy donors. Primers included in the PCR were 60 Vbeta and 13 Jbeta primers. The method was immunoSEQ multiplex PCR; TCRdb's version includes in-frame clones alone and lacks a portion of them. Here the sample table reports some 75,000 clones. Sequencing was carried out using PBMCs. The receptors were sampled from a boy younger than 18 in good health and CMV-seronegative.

Written as DNA, the CDR3 is TGTGCCAGCAGTCCCGGGACAGGGTTCAATGAGCAGTTCTTC. This encodes CASSPGTGFNEQFF. The V and J genes are TRBV6-6 and TRBJ2-1; 9 bases are a match to TRBD1. V trimming: 5 bases; J trimming: 6 bases; junction bases outside the gene matches: 5. The CDR3 has 14 residues. CDR1 and CDR2 from the germline V gene are MNHNY and SVGAGI (reference sequence).

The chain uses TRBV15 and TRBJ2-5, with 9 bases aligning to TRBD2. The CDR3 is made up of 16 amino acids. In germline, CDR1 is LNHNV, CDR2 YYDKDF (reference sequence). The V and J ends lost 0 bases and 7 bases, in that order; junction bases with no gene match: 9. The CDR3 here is CATSRDGASGAWTQYF. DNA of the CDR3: TGTGCCACCAGCAGAGATGGGGCTAGCGGGGCTTGGACCCAGTACTTC.

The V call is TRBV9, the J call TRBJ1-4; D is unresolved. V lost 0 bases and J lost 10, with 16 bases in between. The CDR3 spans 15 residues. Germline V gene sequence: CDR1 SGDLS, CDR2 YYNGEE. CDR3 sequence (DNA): TGTGCCAGCAGCGTAGAGCTAACCGGGATGGGAAAACTGTTTTTT. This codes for CASSVELTGMGKLFF.

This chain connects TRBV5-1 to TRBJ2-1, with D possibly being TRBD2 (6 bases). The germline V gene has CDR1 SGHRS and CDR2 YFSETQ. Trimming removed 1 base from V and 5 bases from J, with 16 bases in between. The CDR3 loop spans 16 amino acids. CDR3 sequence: CASSLLPGEIDNEQFF. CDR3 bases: TGCGCCAGCAGCTTGTTGCCGGGAGAAATCGACAATGAGCAGTTCTTC. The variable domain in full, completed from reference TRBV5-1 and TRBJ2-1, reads KAGVTQTPRYLIKTRGQQVTLSCSPISGHRSVSWYQQTPGQGLQFLFEYFSETQRNKGNFPGRFSGRQFSNSRSEMNVSTLELGDSALYLCASSLLPGEIDNEQFFGPGTRLTVL.

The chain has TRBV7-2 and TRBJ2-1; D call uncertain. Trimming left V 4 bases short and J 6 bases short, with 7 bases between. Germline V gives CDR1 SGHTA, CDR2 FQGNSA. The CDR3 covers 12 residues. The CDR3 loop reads CASSSTGNEQFF. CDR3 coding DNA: TGTGCCAGCAGCTCGACGGGCAATGAGCAGTTCTTC.

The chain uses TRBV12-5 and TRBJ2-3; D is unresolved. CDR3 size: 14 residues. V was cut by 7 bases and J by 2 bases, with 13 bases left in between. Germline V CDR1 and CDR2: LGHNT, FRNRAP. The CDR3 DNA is TGTGCTAGTGACCAGACATTTATCACAGATACGCAGTATTTT. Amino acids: CASDQTFITDTQYF.

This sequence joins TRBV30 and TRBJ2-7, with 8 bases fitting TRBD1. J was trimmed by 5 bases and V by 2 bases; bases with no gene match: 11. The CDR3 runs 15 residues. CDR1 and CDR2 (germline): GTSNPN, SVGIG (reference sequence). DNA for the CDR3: TGTGCCTGGAGTTATTTGAGGGCAGGGGGCAACGAGCAGTACTTC. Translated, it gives CAWSYLRAGGNEQYF.

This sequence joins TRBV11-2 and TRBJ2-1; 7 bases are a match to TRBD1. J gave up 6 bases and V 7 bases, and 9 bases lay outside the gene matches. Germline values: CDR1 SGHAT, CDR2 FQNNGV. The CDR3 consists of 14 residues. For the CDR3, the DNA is TGTGCCAGCACCCGACAGGGCTGGGGCAATGAGCAGTTCTTC. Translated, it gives CASTRQGWGNEQFF. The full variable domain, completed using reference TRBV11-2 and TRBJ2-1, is EAGVAQSPRYKIIEKRQSVAFWCNPISGHATLYWYQQILGQGPKLLIQFQNNGVVDDSQLPKDRFSAERLKGVDSTLKIQPAKLEDSAVYLCASTRQGWGNEQFFGPGTRLTVL.

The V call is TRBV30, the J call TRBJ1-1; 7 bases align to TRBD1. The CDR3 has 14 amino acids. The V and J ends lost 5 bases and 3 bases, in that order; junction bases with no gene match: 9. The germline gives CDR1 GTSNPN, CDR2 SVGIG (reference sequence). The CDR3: CAWVTRGADTEAFF. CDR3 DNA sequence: TGTGCCTGGGTTACCAGGGGGGCTGACACTGAAGCTTTCTTT.

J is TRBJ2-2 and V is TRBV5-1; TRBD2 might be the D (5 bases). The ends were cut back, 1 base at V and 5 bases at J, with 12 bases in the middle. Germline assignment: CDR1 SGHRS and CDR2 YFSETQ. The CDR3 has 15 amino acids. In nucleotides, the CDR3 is TGCGCCAGCAGCTTGCAAGGAGGTCAAACCGGGGAGCTGTTTTTT. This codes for CASSLQGGQTGELFF.

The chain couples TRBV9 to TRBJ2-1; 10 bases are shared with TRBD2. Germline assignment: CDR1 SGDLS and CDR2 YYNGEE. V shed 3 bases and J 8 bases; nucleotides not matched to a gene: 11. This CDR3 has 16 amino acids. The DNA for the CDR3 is TGTGCCAGCAGCGGGGAGCGGGGGGGCCGTTTGGATGAGCAGTTCTTC. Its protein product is CASSGERGGRLDEQFF. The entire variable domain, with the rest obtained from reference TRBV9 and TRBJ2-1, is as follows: DSGVTQTPKHLITATGQRVTLRCSPRSGDLSVYWYQQSLDQGLQFLIQYYNGEERAKGNILERFSAQQFPDLHSELNLSSLELGDSALYFCASSGERGGRLDEQFFGPGTRLTVL.

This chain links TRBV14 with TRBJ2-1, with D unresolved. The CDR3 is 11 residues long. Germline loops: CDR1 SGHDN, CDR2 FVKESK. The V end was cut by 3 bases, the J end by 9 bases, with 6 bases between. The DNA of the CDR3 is TGTGCCAGCAGCCAGGTAGCTGAGCAGTTCTTC. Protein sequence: CASSQVAEQFF.

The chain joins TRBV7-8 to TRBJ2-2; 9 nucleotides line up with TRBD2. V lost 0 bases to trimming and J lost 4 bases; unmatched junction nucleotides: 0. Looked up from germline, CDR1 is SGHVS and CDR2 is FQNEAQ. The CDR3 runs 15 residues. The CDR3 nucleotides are TGTGCCAGCAGCTTAGCGCGGGGGGGCACCGGGGAGCTGTTTTTT. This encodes CASSLARGGTGELFF.

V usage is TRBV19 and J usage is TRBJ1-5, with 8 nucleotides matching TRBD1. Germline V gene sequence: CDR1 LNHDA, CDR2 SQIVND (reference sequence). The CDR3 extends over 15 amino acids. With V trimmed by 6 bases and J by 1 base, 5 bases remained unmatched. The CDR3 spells CASRTTGVSNQPQHF. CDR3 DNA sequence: TGTGCCAGTAGAACGACAGGGGTAAGCAATCAGCCCCAGCATTTT.

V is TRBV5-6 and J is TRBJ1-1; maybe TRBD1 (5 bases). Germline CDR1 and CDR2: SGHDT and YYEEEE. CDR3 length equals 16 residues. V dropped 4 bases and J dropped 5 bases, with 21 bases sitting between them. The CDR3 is CASSGTRLPSGTEAFF. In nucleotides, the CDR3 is TGTGCCAGCAGCGGAACCCGGCTACCCTCAGGGACTGAAGCTTTCTTT.

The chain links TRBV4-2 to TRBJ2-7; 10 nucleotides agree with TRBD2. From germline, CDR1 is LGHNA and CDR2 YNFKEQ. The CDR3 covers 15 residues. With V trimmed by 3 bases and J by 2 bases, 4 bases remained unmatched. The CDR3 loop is CASSHRLAGAYEQYF. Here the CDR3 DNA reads TGTGCCAGCAGCCACCGACTAGCGGGTGCCTACGAGCAGTACTTC.

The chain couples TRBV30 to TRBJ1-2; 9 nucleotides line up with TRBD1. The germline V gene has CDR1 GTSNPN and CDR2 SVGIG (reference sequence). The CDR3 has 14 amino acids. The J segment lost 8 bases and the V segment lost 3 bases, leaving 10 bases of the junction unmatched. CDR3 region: CAWRRTGVEGGYTF. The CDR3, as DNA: TGTGCCTGGAGACGGACAGGGGTGGAGGGCGGCTACACCTTC.

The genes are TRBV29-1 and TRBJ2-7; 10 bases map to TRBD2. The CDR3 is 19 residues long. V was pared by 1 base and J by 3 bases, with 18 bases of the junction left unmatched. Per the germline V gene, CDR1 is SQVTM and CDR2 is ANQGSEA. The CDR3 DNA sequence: TGCAGCGTTGAAGTAGGTCCAGCGGGAGGGCAAAAAGCTGTCTACGAGCAGTACTTC. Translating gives CSVEVGPAGGQKAVYEQYF.

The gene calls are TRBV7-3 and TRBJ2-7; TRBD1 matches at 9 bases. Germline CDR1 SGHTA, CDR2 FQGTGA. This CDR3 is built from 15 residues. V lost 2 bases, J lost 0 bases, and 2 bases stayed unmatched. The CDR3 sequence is CASSLGQGHSYEQYF. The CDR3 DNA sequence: TGTGCCAGCAGCTTAGGACAGGGGCACTCCTACGAGCAGTACTTC.